This TCR beta chain was identified in a study of OX40 agonist ivuxolimab in advanced cancers. Whole-study results and caveats: Dose levels from 0.1 to 3.0 mg/kg saw CD4+ and CD8+ blood T cells expand clonally by week 6.

With respect to this clone: The antigen remains unidentified.

Autoimmune disease history or systemic immunosuppression barred patients. Data came from immunoSEQ multiplex PCR; TCRdb stores just in-frame clones and leaves some out. The sample consists of some 65,000 clones, roughly 87% of them appearing once. The sample consisted of CD4+ or CD8+ T cells sorted from blood, taken in a trial of the OX40 agonist ivuxolimab. The sequence was obtained from an adult with an advanced solid tumor such as melanoma, head and neck, liver or kidney cancer.

The CDR3 DNA sequence: TGTGCCAGTAGTATCGGCAGAAATAACTATGGCTACACCTTC. As protein: CASSIGRNNYGYTF. This sequence joins TRBV19 and TRBJ1-2; D is uncertain. Germline-derived CDR1 and CDR2 are LNHDA and SQIVND (reference sequence). V was trimmed by 3 bases and J by 1 base, leaving 9 bases between them. The CDR3 has 14 residues.